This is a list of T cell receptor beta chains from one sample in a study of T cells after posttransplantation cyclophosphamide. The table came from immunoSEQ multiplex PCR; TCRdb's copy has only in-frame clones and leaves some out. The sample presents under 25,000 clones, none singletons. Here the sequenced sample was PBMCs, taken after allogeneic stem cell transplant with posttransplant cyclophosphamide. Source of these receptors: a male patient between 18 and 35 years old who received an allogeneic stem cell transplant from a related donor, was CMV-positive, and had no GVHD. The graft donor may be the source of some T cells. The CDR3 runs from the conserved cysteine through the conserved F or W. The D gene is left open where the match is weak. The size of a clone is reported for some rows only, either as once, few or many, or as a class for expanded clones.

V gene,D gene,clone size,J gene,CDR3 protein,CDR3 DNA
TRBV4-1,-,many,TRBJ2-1,CASSHRTHSYNEQFF,TGCGCCAGCAGCCACCGGACACACTCCTACAATGAGCAGTTCTTC
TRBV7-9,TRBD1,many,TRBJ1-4,CASSLGTANEKLFF,TGTGCCAGCAGCCTAGGGACAGCTAATGAAAAACTGTTTTTT
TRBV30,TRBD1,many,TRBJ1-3,CAWGTDSGNTIYF,TGTGCCTGGGGGACAGACTCTGGAAACACCATATATTTT
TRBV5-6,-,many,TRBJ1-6,CASSWWGVDSPLHF,TGTGCCAGCAGCTGGTGGGGGGTGGATTCACCCCTCCACTTT
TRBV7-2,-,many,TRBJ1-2,CASRYRAGIGYTF,TGTGCCAGCAGATACAGGGCAGGGATCGGCTACACCTTC
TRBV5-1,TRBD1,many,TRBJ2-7,CASSPRQGSYEQYF,TGCGCCAGCAGCCCAAGACAGGGAAGCTACGAGCAGTACTTC
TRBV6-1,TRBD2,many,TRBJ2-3,CATSSTSDFEDTQYF,TGTGCCACTAGTTCGACTAGCGACTTTGAAGATACGCAGTATTTT
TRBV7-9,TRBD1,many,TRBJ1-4,CASSLPNQGANEKLFF,TGTGCCAGCAGCTTACCGAACCAGGGGGCTAATGAAAAACTGTTTTTT
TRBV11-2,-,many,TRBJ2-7,CASSPSTYEQYF,TGTGCCAGCAGCCCATCTACCTACGAGCAGTACTTC
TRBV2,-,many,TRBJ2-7,CASSGWSSYEQYF,TGTGCCAGCAGCGGGTGGAGCTCCTACGAGCAGTACTTC
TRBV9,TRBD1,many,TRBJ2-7,CASSVDRVSYEQYF,TGTGCCAGCAGCGTCGACAGGGTCTCCTACGAGCAGTACTTC
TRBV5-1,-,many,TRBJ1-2,CASSSTGNGYGYTF,TGCGCCAGCAGCTCAACGGGGAACGGCTATGGCTACACCTTC
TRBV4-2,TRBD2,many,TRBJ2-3,CASSQDQASGGGRTDTQYF,TGTGCCAGCAGCCAAGATCAGGCTAGCGGGGGGGGTAGAACAGATACGCAGTATTTT
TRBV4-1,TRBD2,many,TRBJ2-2,CASSPLAGDGGELFF,TGCGCCAGCAGCCCACTAGCGGGGGATGGGGGGGAGCTGTTTTTT
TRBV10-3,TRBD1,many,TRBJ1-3,CAISESTGGNGNTIYF,TGTGCCATCAGTGAGTCTACAGGGGGCAATGGAAACACCATATATTTT
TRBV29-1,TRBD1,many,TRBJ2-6,CSVVSGTGSSGANVLTF,TGCAGCGTTGTATCCGGGACAGGGTCCTCTGGGGCCAACGTCCTGACTTTC
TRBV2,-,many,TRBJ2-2,CASSEREINTGELFF,TGTGCCAGCAGTGAACGGGAGATAAACACCGGGGAGCTGTTTTTT
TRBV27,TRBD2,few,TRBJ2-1,CASSGGELYNEQFF,TGTGCCAGCAGCGGGGGGGAACTCTACAATGAGCAGTTCTTC
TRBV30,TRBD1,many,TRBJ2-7,CAWSTGQGAREQYF,TGTGCCTGGAGTACGGGACAGGGGGCACGGGAGCAGTACTTC
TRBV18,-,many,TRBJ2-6,CASTVLSSGANVLTF,TGTGCCAGCACCGTGCTCAGCTCTGGGGCCAACGTCCTGACTTTC
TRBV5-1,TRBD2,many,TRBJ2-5,CASSSGLAGGPRETQYF,TGCGCCAGCAGCTCGGGACTAGCGGGAGGGCCAAGAGAGACCCAGTACTTC
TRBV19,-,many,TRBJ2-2,CASIAFSQEDTGELFF,TGTGCCAGTATTGCCTTTTCACAGGAAGACACCGGGGAGCTGTTTTTT
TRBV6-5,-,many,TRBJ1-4,CASSLAGWEKLFF,TGTGCCAGCAGCCTCGCAGGGTGGGAAAAACTGTTTTTT
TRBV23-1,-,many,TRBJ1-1,CASTEGQGRTMDTEAFF,TGCGCCAGCACTGAAGGGCAGGGTCGTACAATGGACACTGAAGCTTTCTTT
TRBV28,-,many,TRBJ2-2,CASSLDRWARGPTGELFF,TGTGCCAGCAGTTTGGATCGGTGGGCCAGGGGTCCCACCGGGGAGCTGTTTTTT
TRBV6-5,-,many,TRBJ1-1,CASSYSRSPEAFF,TGTGCCAGCAGTTACTCGCGCTCCCCTGAAGCTTTCTTT
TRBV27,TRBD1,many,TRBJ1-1,CASRRLDRVTEAFF,TGTGCCAGCAGAAGACTGGACAGGGTCACTGAAGCTTTCTTT
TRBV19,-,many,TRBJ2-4,CASSIEGAPAGSKNIQYF,TGTGCCAGTAGTATAGAAGGGGCCCCGGCGGGATCCAAAAACATTCAGTACTTC
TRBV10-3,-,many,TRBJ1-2,CAISEWQGTGYTF,TGTGCCATCAGTGAGTGGCAGGGCACTGGCTACACCTTC
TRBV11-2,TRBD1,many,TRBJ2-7,CASSSPRDRGLYEQYF,TGTGCCAGCAGCTCTCCTCGGGACAGGGGGCTCTACGAGCAGTACTTC
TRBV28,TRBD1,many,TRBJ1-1,CASSGTGIRTEAFF,TGTGCCAGCAGTGGGACAGGGATTAGGACTGAAGCTTTCTTT
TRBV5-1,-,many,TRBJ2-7,CASSLGWQGREQYF,TGCGCCAGCAGCTTGGGGTGGCAGGGGCGCGAGCAGTACTTC
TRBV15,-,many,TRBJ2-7,CATSRATGYEQYF,TGTGCCACCAGCAGAGCTACAGGCTACGAGCAGTACTTC
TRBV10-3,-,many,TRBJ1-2,CAISESWGGDYGYTF,TGTGCCATCAGTGAGTCGTGGGGGGGCGACTATGGCTACACCTTC
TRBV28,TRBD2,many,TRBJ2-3,CASSFSGRGDTQYF,TGTGCCAGCAGTTTTTCCGGGAGGGGCGATACGCAGTATTTT
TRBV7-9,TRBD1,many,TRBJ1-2,CASSRGQANYGYTF,TGTGCCAGCAGTCGCGGACAGGCTAACTATGGCTACACCTTC
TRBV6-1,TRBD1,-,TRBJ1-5,CASSADRPGRPQHF,TGTGCCAGCAGCGCGGACAGGCCAGGTCGGCCCCAGCATTTT
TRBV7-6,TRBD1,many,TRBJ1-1,CASSLRDSGRAEAFF,TGTGCCAGCAGCCTCCGGGACAGCGGTCGGGCTGAAGCTTTCTTT
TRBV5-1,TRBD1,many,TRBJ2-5,CASSRGQGYQETQYF,TGCGCCAGCAGCCGAGGACAGGGATATCAAGAGACCCAGTACTTC
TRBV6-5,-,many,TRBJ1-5,CASSSFRGDQPQHF,TGTGCCAGCAGTTCCTTCAGGGGCGATCAGCCCCAGCATTTT
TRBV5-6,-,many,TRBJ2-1,CASSLWPGRSYNEQFF,TGTGCCAGCAGCTTGTGGCCAGGGCGATCCTACAATGAGCAGTTCTTC
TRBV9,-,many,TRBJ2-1,CASSVAGGPNNEQFF,TGTGCCAGCAGCGTAGCGGGGGGCCCAAACAATGAGCAGTTCTTC
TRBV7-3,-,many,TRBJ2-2,CASSPFRTLNTGELFF,TGTGCCAGCAGCCCCTTTCGTACTCTGAACACCGGGGAGCTGTTTTTT
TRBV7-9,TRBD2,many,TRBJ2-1,CASSNTRLAFYNEQFF,TGTGCCAGCAGCAATACTCGACTAGCGTTCTACAATGAGCAGTTCTTC
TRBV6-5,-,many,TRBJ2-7,CASSRPGSGIYEQYF,TGTGCCAGCAGTCGGCCGGGATCCGGGATATACGAGCAGTACTTC
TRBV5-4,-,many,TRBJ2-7,CASSLDDSFEQYF,TGTGCCAGCAGCTTGGATGACAGCTTCGAGCAGTACTTC
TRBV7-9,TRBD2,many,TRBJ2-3,CASSKKLLAGVLDTQYF,TGTGCCAGCAGCAAAAAATTACTAGCGGGAGTACTTGATACGCAGTATTTT
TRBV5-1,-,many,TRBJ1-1,CASRPPGTHTEAFF,TGCGCCAGCAGACCCCCCGGGACACACACTGAAGCTTTCTTT